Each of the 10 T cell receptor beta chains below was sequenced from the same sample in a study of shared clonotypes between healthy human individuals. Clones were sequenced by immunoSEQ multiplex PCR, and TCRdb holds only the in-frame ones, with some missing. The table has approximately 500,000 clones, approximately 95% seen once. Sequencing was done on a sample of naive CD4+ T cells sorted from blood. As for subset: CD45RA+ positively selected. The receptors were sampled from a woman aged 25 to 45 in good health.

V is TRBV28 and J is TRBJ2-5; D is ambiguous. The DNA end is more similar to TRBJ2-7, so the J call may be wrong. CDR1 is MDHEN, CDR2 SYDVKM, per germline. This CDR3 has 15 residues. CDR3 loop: CASSLWVGPGGEQYF. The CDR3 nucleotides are TGTGCCAGCAGCCTCTGGGTCGGTCCTGGCGGCGAGCAGTACTTC.

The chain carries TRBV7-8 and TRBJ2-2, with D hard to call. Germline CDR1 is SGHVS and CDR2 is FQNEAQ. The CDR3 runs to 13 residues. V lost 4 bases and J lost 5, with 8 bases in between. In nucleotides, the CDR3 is TGTGCCAGCAGCTCCCAGCGAACCGGGGAGCTGTTTTTT. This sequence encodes CASSSQRTGELFF.

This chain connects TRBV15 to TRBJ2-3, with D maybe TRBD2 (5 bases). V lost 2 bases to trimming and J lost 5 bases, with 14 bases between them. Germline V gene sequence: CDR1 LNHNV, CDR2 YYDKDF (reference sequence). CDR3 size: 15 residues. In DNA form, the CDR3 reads TGTGCCACCAGCAGACAACTAGTTAGGGAAGATACGCAGTATTTT. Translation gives CATSRQLVREDTQYF.

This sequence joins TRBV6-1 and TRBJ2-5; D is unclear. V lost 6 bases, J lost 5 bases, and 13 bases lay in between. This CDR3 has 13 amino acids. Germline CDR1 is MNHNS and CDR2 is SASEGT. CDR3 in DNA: TGTGCCAGCAGAGTCCGCGAAGAGGAGACCCAGTACTTC. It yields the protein CASRVREEETQYF.

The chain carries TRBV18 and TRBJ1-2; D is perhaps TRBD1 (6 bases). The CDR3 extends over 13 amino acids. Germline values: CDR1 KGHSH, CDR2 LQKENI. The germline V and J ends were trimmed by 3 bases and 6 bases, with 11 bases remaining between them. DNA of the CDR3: TGTGCCAGCTCACCGGGTTACAGGGATGGCTACACCTTC. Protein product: CASSPGYRDGYTF. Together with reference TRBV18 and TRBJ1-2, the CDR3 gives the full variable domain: NAGVMQNPRHLVRRRGQEARLRCSPMKGHSHVYWYRQLPEEGLKFMVYLQKENIIDESGMPKERFSAEFPKEGPSILRIQQVVRGDSAAYFCASSPGYRDGYTFGSGTRLTVV.

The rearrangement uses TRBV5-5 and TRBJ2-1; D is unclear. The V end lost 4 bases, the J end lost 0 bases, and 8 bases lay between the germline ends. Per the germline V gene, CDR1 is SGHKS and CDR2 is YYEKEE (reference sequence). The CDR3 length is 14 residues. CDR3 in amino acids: CASSLPSSYNEQFF. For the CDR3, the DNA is TGTGCCAGCAGCCTACCTAGCTCCTACAATGAGCAGTTCTTC.

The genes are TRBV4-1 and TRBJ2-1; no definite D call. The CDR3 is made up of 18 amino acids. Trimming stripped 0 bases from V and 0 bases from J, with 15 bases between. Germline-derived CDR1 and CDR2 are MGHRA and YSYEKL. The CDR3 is CASSQEKGAKSSYNEQFF. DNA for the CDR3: TGCGCCAGCAGCCAAGAGAAAGGCGCGAAGAGCTCCTACAATGAGCAGTTCTTC.

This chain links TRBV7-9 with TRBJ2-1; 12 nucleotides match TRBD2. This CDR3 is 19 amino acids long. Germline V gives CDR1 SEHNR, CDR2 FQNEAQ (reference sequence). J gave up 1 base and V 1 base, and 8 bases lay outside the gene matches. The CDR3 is CASSLERTSGTLSYNEQFF. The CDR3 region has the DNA TGTGCCAGCAGCTTAGAGCGGACTAGCGGGACCTTATCCTACAATGAGCAGTTCTTC.

Here the CDR3 DNA reads TGTGCCAGCAGCGTAGCTGTGGCAGGTTCCGCCAAGAGCTACGAGCAGTACTTC. Translation: CASSVAVAGSAKSYEQYF. The genes are TRBV9 and TRBJ2-7; D is undetermined. This CDR3 contains 18 residues. From germline, CDR1 is SGDLS and CDR2 YYNGEE. V gave up 0 bases and J gave up 3 bases, with 22 bases separating them.

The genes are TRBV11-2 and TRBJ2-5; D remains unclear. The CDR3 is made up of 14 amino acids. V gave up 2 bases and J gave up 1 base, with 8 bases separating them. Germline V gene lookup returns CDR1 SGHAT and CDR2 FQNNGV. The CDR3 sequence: CASSLRAAQETQYF. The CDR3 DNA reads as TGTGCCAGCAGCTTAAGGGCGGCCCAAGAGACCCAGTACTTC.